This T cell receptor (beta chain) was found in a study of response to subunit inactivated influenza vaccine. Findings of the study overall: Every seasonal influenza vaccination brings in few new T cells, the authors suggested.

Germline CDR1 reads MNHEY; CDR2 reads SVGEGT. The V and J ends lost 4 bases and 2 bases, in that order; junction bases with no gene match: 18. This CDR3 spans 19 amino acids. TCRdb re-derived calls from the RT-PCR reads in MiXCR, one entry per CDR3 protein. The repertoire holds approximately 530,000 distinct CDR3 sequences, less than 8% seen once, with roughly 13% in the top ten. Remarks on this clonotype: Its antigen is still unknown.

The specimen comprised PBMCs from blood, sampled less than 25 months after vaccination. The chain carries TRBV6-2 or TRBV6-3 and TRBJ2-5; the match to TRBD2 covers 8 bases. The sequence came from a man in his fifties or sixties who received an inactivated influenza vaccine. The CDR3 sequence is CASSFYGRASQGPQETQYF. The CDR3 DNA is TGTGCCAGCAGTTTTTACGGGAGGGCCTCCCAAGGCCCTCAAGAGACCCAGTACTTC.